The next 21 T cell receptor beta chains were all read from a single sample in a study of T cells after yellow fever vaccination (dated by TCRdb to the late 2010s). The treatment or condition tag for this specimen amounts to: live attenuated yellow fever vaccine strain. Library generation was performed with 5' RACE. The run used an Illumina HiSeq 2500. TCRdb passed the public sequencing reads through fastp at Q25 and MiXCR, retaining productive beta sequences. Each CDR3 protein gets just one entry, which takes the most common genes and DNA from the rows behind it. The sample contains around 610,000 distinct CDR3 sequences, 13% of them found a single time. Clones ranked in the top ten supply around 15% of the sample. The sample consisted of PBMCs, taken on the day of the yellow fever booster vaccination. These receptors all stem from a man under 40 who received the YFV17D yellow fever vaccine.

This rearrangement joins TRBV7-2 to TRBJ1-1; no clear D gene. Per germline, CDR1 SGHTA and CDR2 FQGNSA. Trimming left V 1 base short and J 2 bases short, with 8 bases between. CDR3 size: 14 residues. The CDR3 DNA follows: TGTGCCAGCAGCTTAGGTAGGGTAAACACTGAAGCTTTCTTT. It specifies CASSLGRVNTEAFF.

This sequence joins TRBV11-2 and TRBJ2-7, with D possibly matching TRBD2 (7 bases). V lost 0 bases and J 4 bases, leaving 13 bases between the germline ends. The germline V gene encodes CDR1 SGHAT and CDR2 FQNNGV. The CDR3 is made up of 15 amino acids. The CDR3 protein is CASSLEGGLLYEQYF. CDR3 bases: TGTGCCAGCAGCTTAGAAGGGGGACTACTGTACGAGCAGTACTTC.

V is TRBV12-5 and J is TRBJ1-1; D is unclear. The CDR3 loop spans 14 amino acids. V lost 2 bases, J lost 6 bases, and 13 bases lay in between. Germline V CDR1 and CDR2: LGHNT, FRNRAP. CDR3 region: CASGLSSPWSEAFF. In DNA form, the CDR3 reads TGTGCTAGTGGTTTGAGTTCTCCGTGGTCTGAAGCTTTCTTT.

This clonotype was recorded many times. The chain couples TRBV5-1 to TRBJ2-5, with a weak D call TRBD2 (6 bases). The germline V and J ends were trimmed by 0 bases and 5 bases, with 14 bases remaining between them. The CDR3 has 15 amino acids. Germline lookup yields CDR1 SGHRS and CDR2 YFSETQ. The CDR3, as DNA: TGCGCCAGCAGCTTGGGCAGCGGGCCCGGGGAGACCCAGTACTTC. Its protein is CASSLGSGPGETQYF.

This clonotype appeared a few times. The V call is TRBV3-1, the J call TRBJ2-1; no clear D. The germline V gene encodes CDR1 LGHDT and CDR2 YNNKEL (reference sequence). The CDR3 covers 13 residues. V was pared by 0 bases and J by 6 bases, with 6 bases between. The CDR3 loop is CASSQEATNEQFF. In DNA form, the CDR3 reads TGTGCCAGCAGCCAAGAGGCGACCAATGAGCAGTTCTTC.

J is TRBJ2-7 and V is TRBV12-3 or TRBV12-4, with D possibly being TRBD2 (6 bases). V was pared by 2 bases and J by 7 bases, with 21 bases between. The CDR3 spans 16 residues. CDR3 sequence (DNA): TGTGCCAGCAGTTTACAAGTTACCCAACTTGGGGGGGAGCAGTACTTC. Translating it yields CASSLQVTQLGGEQYF.

Here the CDR3 DNA reads TGTGCCAGCAGCCCCCGGGGTAGCGGGAGGATCTACGAGCAGTACTTC. Protein sequence: CASSPRGSGRIYEQYF. This sequence joins TRBV7-9 and TRBJ2-7, with 10 positions matching TRBD2. In germline, CDR1 is SEHNR, CDR2 FQNEAQ (reference sequence). The CDR3 length is 16 residues. Trimming took 5 bases from V and 3 from J; bases not matched to a gene: 10.

The chain is built from TRBV20-1 and TRBJ1-3, with TRBD1 identical over 10 bases. The trim removed 6 bases at V and 0 bases at J, leaving 5 bases unmatched. The CDR3 sequence is 15 residues long. Germline V gene sequence: CDR1 DFQATT, CDR2 SNEGSKA (reference sequence). This chain's CDR3 is CSARQGAYSGNTIYF. Written as DNA, the CDR3 is TGCAGTGCCAGACAGGGGGCTTACTCTGGAAACACCATATATTTT.

CDR3 sequence (DNA): TGTGCCAGCAGCTTAGATGTGCCACAGCCCCTCTACGAGCAGTACTTC. Protein sequence: CASSLDVPQPLYEQYF. The rearrangement links TRBV7-2 to TRBJ2-7; D gene unclear. Looked up from germline, CDR1 is SGHTA and CDR2 is FQGNSA. The CDR3 covers 16 residues. Trimming took 1 base from V and 3 from J, leaving 16 bases between them.

This clonotype was seen a few times. The chain is built from TRBV20-1 and TRBJ2-1, with 9 bases matching TRBD2. V was clipped by 3 bases and J by 3 bases; unmatched bases: 6. Per germline, CDR1 DFQATT and CDR2 SNEGSKA (reference sequence). This CDR3 region has 15 residues. The CDR3, as DNA: TGCAGTGCTAGTCTAGCGGGACTTCTCTACAATGAGCAGTTCTTC. Translation gives CSASLAGLLYNEQFF.

The genes are TRBV20-1 and TRBJ2-7, with 8 bases matching TRBD1. J was trimmed by 3 bases and V by 2 bases; bases with no gene match: 9. The germline V gene has CDR1 DFQATT and CDR2 SNEGSKA (reference sequence). There are 15 residues in the CDR3. The CDR3 loop is CSARSAQGALYEQYF. The CDR3 DNA reads as TGCAGTGCTAGATCTGCGCAGGGGGCCCTCTACGAGCAGTACTTC.

The gene calls are TRBV20-1 and TRBJ1-1, with D hard to call. Germline CDR1 DFQATT, CDR2 SNEGSKA (reference sequence). Trimming took off 6 bases at V and 6 bases at J, with 17 bases between the two ends. This CDR3 is built from 13 residues. CDR3 in amino acids: CSAKEGGLSEAFF. CDR3 bases: TGCAGTGCCAAAGAGGGCGGCTTATCTGAAGCTTTCTTT.

This clonotype was counted only a few times. This chain joins TRBV11-2 and TRBJ2-7; 9 nucleotides line up with TRBD1. Trimming cost V 6 bases and J 1 base; bases outside gene matches: 7. The CDR3 contains 15 residues. From germline, CDR1 is SGHAT and CDR2 FQNNGV. The CDR3 DNA sequence: TGTGCCAGCAGACCACACAGGGGGCTATCCTACGAGCAGTACTTC. It codes for CASRPHRGLSYEQYF.

This clonotype was picked up a small number of times. The gene calls are TRBV4-3 and TRBJ2-1, with 8 bases that match TRBD2. The CDR3 covers 17 residues. J lost 4 bases, V lost 4 bases, and 12 bases had no gene match. Germline CDR1 and CDR2: LGHNA and YSLEER. This CDR3 is CASSPGEGREVYNEQFF. CDR3 sequence (DNA): TGCGCCAGCAGCCCAGGCGAAGGGCGGGAGGTTTACAATGAGCAGTTCTTC.

The table lists this clonotype with a few counts. At one end the junction does not follow the germline gene, possibly because of a read error. The rearrangement joins TRBV29-1 to TRBJ2-1, with a tentative D call TRBD2 (5 bases). Germline assignment: CDR1 SQVTM and CDR2 ANQGSEA. The CDR3 consists of 11 residues. This CDR3 reads CSVEGSEIRDF. In nucleotides, the CDR3 is TGCAGCGTTGAAGGTTCAGAAATCCGGGACTTC.

This clonotype was observed a few times. The V and J genes are TRBV29-1 and TRBJ2-3; D is perhaps TRBD1 (5 bases). Germline assignment: CDR1 SQVTM and CDR2 ANQGSEA. The CDR3 is 14 amino acids. V lost 1 base, J lost 3 bases, and 11 bases lay in between. In DNA, the CDR3 is TGCAGCGTTGAAGGCCGTCAGGGAACAGATACGCAGTATTTT. Protein: CSVEGRQGTDTQYF.

This clonotype was observed a handful of times. This chain connects TRBV7-8 to TRBJ2-1, with 7 bases aligning to TRBD2. The CDR3 is made up of 15 amino acids. The junction had 6 bases not matched to a gene; V was cut back by 5 bases and J by 2 bases. CDR1 is SGHVS, CDR2 FQNEAQ, per germline. CDR3 DNA: TGTGCCAGCAGCCTATCTAGCGGAGCCTACAATGAGCAGTTCTTC. It codes for CASSLSSGAYNEQFF.

This clonotype has a count of ten or more. The J gene is TRBJ2-2, the V gene TRBV7-9; D gene uncertain. Germline CDR1 and CDR2: SEHNR and FQNEAQ (reference sequence). V lost 5 bases to trimming and J lost 6 bases, with 16 bases between them. The CDR3 runs 15 residues. The CDR3, as DNA: TGTGCCAGCAGCCCCACGAGGACCGCAGCCGGGGAGCTGTTTTTT. The encoded protein is CASSPTRTAAGELFF. The entire variable domain, with the rest obtained from reference TRBV7-9 and TRBJ2-2, is as follows: DTGVSQNPRHKITKRGQNVTFRCDPISEHNRLYWYRQTLGQGPEFLTYFQNEAQLEKSRLLSDRFSAERPKGSFSTLEIQRTEQGDSAMYLCASSPTRTAAGELFFGEGSRLTVL.

This clonotype was seen a handful of times. This sequence joins TRBV10-2 and TRBJ2-5; D ambiguous. The CDR3 contains 12 residues. Germline-derived CDR1 and CDR2 are WSHSY and SAAADI. Trimming took 3 bases from V and 4 from J, leaving 6 bases between them. DNA for the CDR3: TGCGCCAGCAGTGACATGGGAGAGACCCAGTACTTC. Amino acid sequence: CASSDMGETQYF.

The chain joins TRBV7-6 to TRBJ2-1, with TRBD1 identical over 9 bases. The length of the CDR3 is 12 residues. The V gene end was trimmed by 1 base and the J gene end by 15 bases; junction bases not matched to a gene: 4. CDR1 and CDR2 from the germline V gene are SGHVS and FNYEAQ. This CDR3 reads CASSLGGTGLFF. The CDR3, as DNA: TGTGCCAGCAGCTTAGGAGGGACAGGGCTGTTCTTC.

There are a few counts of this clonotype. V gene TRBV28 combines with J gene TRBJ2-7, with 12 bases matching TRBD1. Trimming at V came to 5 bases and at J to 4 bases, leaving 6 bases not matched to a gene. Germline CDR1 is MDHEN and CDR2 is SYDVKM. CDR3 size: 15 residues. The CDR3 nucleotides are TGTGCCAGCAGTACCCGGGACAGGGGGCGGTACGAGCAGTACTTC. It encodes CASSTRDRGRYEQYF.